This T cell receptor beta chain is drawn from a study of cytomegalovirus exposure and HLA in healthy donors. Primers for the PCR totalled 60 Vbeta and 13 Jbeta. Here immunoSEQ multiplex PCR was the method, and the copy in TCRdb shows in-frame clones only, minus some. In the table there are about 98,000 clones, about two thirds of which are singletons. Source material: PBMCs. The receptor was isolated from a female donor in good health and CMV-seronegative.

CDR3 nucleotides: TGTGCCAGCACCTCAAGACAGGTCTACAATGAGCAGTTCTTC. This gives the protein CASTSRQVYNEQFF. This chain uses TRBV7-2 with TRBJ2-1; a weak D match, TRBD1 (6 bases). V was shortened by 7 bases and J by 3 bases, with 13 bases between the two germline ends. Per germline, CDR1 SGHTA and CDR2 FQGNSA. The CDR3 is 14 amino acids.